Each of the 14 T cell receptor beta chains below was sequenced from the same sample in a study of regulatory T cells in long-lasting Graves disease. Time point indicated: persistent/refractory GD, antithyroid drugs over 5 years with positive TRAb. After RNA was extracted from PBMCs, the TCR library was made from it. The authors built TCR beta libraries using iRepertoire HTBI primers and Arm-PCR of CDR3 regions. TCRdb itself ran the multiplex PCR reads through MiXCR, one entry per CDR3 protein. Found here are roughly 400,000 distinct CDR3 sequences, less than 25% of them singletons; the top ten hold 20%. This material consisted of peripheral blood mononuclear cells (PBMCs), taken when the disease was refractory, from a patient treated with antithyroid drugs. Receptors were obtained from a female donor with Graves disease.

This clonotype occurred many times. V gene TRBV11-2 combines with J gene TRBJ2-7; TRBD2 might be the D (6 bases). CDR3 length equals 15 residues. Germline assignment: CDR1 SGHAT and CDR2 FQNNGV. The V end lost 5 bases, the J end lost 0 bases, and 14 bases lay between the germline ends. The CDR3, as DNA: TGTGCCAGCAGCCCAGCGGGCCAGGGCTCCTACGAGCAGTACTTC. Translating gives CASSPAGQGSYEQYF.

This clonotype showed up just a few times. This chain uses TRBV3-1 with TRBJ1-2, with no clear D. Germline CDR1 and CDR2: LGHDT and YNNKEL (reference sequence). The CDR3 runs 13 residues. Trimming stripped 0 bases from V and 8 bases from J, with 10 bases between. The CDR3 loop is CASSQDNTWGYTF. The CDR3 coding sequence is TGTGCCAGCAGCCAAGACAATACGTGGGGCTACACCTTC.

CDR3 DNA sequence: TGCGCCAGCAGCCAAACAGGGCTGGAGACCCAGTACTTC. This gives the protein CASSQTGLETQYF. The J gene is TRBJ2-5, the V gene TRBV5-1, with D possibly TRBD1 on 6 matching bases. Trimming took off 4 bases at V and 5 bases at J, with 12 bases between the two ends. This CDR3 contains 13 residues. Germline assignment: CDR1 SGHRS and CDR2 YFSETQ.

The chain uses TRBV19 and TRBJ1-1, with D tentatively TRBD1 (5 bases). The germline gives CDR1 LNHDA, CDR2 SQIVND (reference sequence). This CDR3 has 15 amino acids. The V and J ends lost 6 bases and 3 bases respectively, with 17 bases between them. CDR3 DNA sequence: TGTGCCAGTAGCCCGACGGGGGGGACCGACACTGAAGCTTTCTTT. Translation: CASSPTGGTDTEAFF.

Ten or more counts support this clonotype. The chain recombines TRBV28 with TRBJ1-4; 10 nucleotides align to TRBD1. J was trimmed by 6 bases and V by 5 bases; bases with no gene match: 6. The germline V gene encodes CDR1 MDHEN and CDR2 SYDVKM. The CDR3 length is 15 residues. CDR3 DNA: TGTGCCAGCAGTGCTTTGACAGGGGGCTATGAAAAACTGTTTTTT. Translated: CASSALTGGYEKLFF.

This clonotype was counted only a few times. The V and J genes are TRBV27 and TRBJ1-2; the D gene is possibly TRBD1 (5 bases). This CDR3 is 15 amino acids long. Trimming removed 2 bases at V and 4 bases at J, with 14 bases between. The germline V gene encodes CDR1 MNHEY and CDR2 SMNVEV (reference sequence). CDR3 in amino acids: CASSLVHPGGYGYTF. The CDR3 DNA reads as TGTGCCAGCAGTTTAGTTCACCCCGGGGGCTATGGCTACACCTTC.

This clonotype was seen at least ten times. A read error may produce the germline difference seen at one junction end. In DNA form, the CDR3 reads TGTGCCAGCAGCTCCGGGACAGGATCCTACGAGCAGTACTTC. Translating gives CASSSGTGSYEQYF. The J gene is TRBJ2-7, the V gene TRBV5-1; 8 bases fit TRBD1. The length of the CDR3 is 14 residues. Germline CDR1 and CDR2: SGHRS and YFSETQ.

In this sample, this clonotype turned up many times. The chain links TRBV12-3 or TRBV12-4 to TRBJ2-5, with 9 nucleotides matching TRBD2. The CDR3 consists of 13 residues. V shed 5 bases and J 7 bases; nucleotides not matched to a gene: 5. CDR3 protein: CASSMTSGVTQYF. The DNA of the CDR3 is TGTGCCAGCAGTATGACTAGCGGAGTGACCCAGTACTTC.

There are a few counts of this clonotype. The chain joins TRBV5-1 to TRBJ1-1; 12 bases line up with TRBD1. CDR1 and CDR2 from the germline V gene are SGHRS and YFSETQ. CDR3 size: 16 residues. With V trimmed by 4 bases and J by 0 bases, 4 bases remained unmatched. The CDR3 DNA is TGCGCCAGCAGCGTCGGGACAGGGGGCCTGAACACTGAAGCTTTCTTT. The encoded protein is CASSVGTGGLNTEAFF. Combining the CDR3 with reference TRBV5-1 and TRBJ1-1 gives the whole variable domain KAGVTQTPRYLIKTRGQQVTLSCSPISGHRSVSWYQQTPGQGLQFLFEYFSETQRNKGNFPGRFSGRQFSNSRSEMNVSTLELGDSALYLCASSVGTGGLNTEAFFGQGTRLTVV.

This clonotype has ten or more counts. V is TRBV28 and J is TRBJ2-7; D is possibly TRBD1 or TRBD2 (6 bases each). Per the germline V gene, CDR1 is MDHEN and CDR2 is SYDVKM. Trimming took 3 bases from V and 6 from J, leaving 18 bases between them. This CDR3 has 15 amino acids. In DNA form, the CDR3 reads TGTGCCAGCAGTTTTCCAGGGGAGGCTCATAGCGAGCAGTACTTC. Translation: CASSFPGEAHSEQYF. Using reference TRBV28 and TRBJ2-7 for the parts outside the CDR3, the full variable domain is DVKVTQSSRYLVKRTGEKVFLECVQDMDHENMFWYRQDPGLGLRLIYFSYDVKMKEKGDIPEGYSVSREKKERFSLILESASTNQTSMYLCASSFPGEAHSEQYFGPGTRLTVT.

In nucleotides, the CDR3 is TGTGCCTGGAGTCCCCAAGGACAGGGGGCGAATTCACCCCTCCACTTT. Translated, it gives CAWSPQGQGANSPLHF. This chain uses TRBV30 with TRBJ1-6; 11 positions match TRBD1. The ends lost 2 bases at V and 7 bases at J; junction bases unmatched: 7. The germline V gene has CDR1 GTSNPN and CDR2 SVGIG (reference sequence). This CDR3 has 16 amino acids.

This clonotype was picked up many times. This rearrangement joins TRBV28 to TRBJ1-2; D might be TRBD1 (5 bases). V shed 5 bases and J shed 5 bases, with 15 bases lying between them. Germline V CDR1 and CDR2: MDHEN, SYDVKM. CDR3 size: 14 residues. The CDR3 loop reads CASSGRTGGYGYTF. The CDR3 DNA reads as TGTGCCAGCAGTGGGAGGACGGGGGGATATGGCTACACCTTC.

As concerns this clonotype: The conserved phenylalanine or tryptophan normally closing the CDR3 is absent here, so this likely arose from a read error. No DNA is shown, since the ends of the CDR3 on it are uncertain; the CDR3 is the one TCRdb lists. The rearrangement joins TRBV6-2 or TRBV6-3 to TRBJ2-6; the table's D call of TRBD1 was not tested on the DNA. Germline V gives CDR1 MNHEY, CDR2 SVGEGT. The CDR3 spans 12 residues, counting both ends. The CDR3 region is CASSDSRDRPRS.

This clonotype has more than one count but fewer than ten. V usage is TRBV4-2 and J usage is TRBJ1-1, with a tentative D call TRBD1 (5 bases). The CDR3 totals 15 residues. The germline V gene encodes CDR1 LGHNA and CDR2 YNFKEQ. V was cut by 4 bases and J by 2 bases, with 14 bases left in between. CDR3 residues: CASSPEGLPNTEAFF. DNA of the CDR3: TGTGCCAGCAGCCCAGAGGGACTTCCTAACACTGAAGCTTTCTTT.